This passage covers 8 T cell receptor beta chains from one sample sequenced in a study of cytomegalovirus exposure and HLA in healthy donors. Method: immunoSEQ multiplex PCR; TCRdb's copy keeps in-frame clones and lacks some. The data show about 66,000 clones, nearly 98% seen once. The sequenced sample consisted of PBMCs. These receptors were collected from a woman aged 18-30 years in good health and CMV-seropositive.

This chain connects TRBV28 to TRBJ1-1, with no clear D. Germline V gene data show CDR1 as MDHEN and CDR2 as SYDVKM. The CDR3 covers 12 residues. Trimming removed 1 base at V and 8 bases at J, with 8 bases between. This chain's CDR3 is CASSLSAYEAFF. CDR3 coding DNA: TGTGCCAGCAGTTTATCAGCGTACGAAGCTTTCTTT.

The chain is built from TRBV9 and TRBJ2-7; 9 bases match TRBD1. The trim removed 3 bases at V and 5 bases at J, leaving 9 bases unmatched. The CDR3 totals 15 residues. The germline gives CDR1 SGDLS, CDR2 YYNGEE. The CDR3 is CASSAAGTGKHEQYF. The CDR3 bases are TGTGCCAGCAGCGCGGCCGGGACAGGGAAACACGAGCAGTACTTC.

This chain joins TRBV6-6 and TRBJ1-4, with D possibly matching TRBD1 (5 bases). V lost 6 bases to trimming and J lost 1 base, with 15 bases between them. Per germline, CDR1 MNHNY and CDR2 SVGAGI (reference sequence). CDR3 length equals 16 residues. DNA for the CDR3: TGTGCCAGCAGAGGGGTAGGAGCACGAACTAATGAAAAACTGTTTTTT. This encodes CASRGVGARTNEKLFF.

The chain links TRBV9 to TRBJ2-5, with 15 bases matching TRBD2. CDR3 length: 18 amino acids. V lost 2 bases, J lost 1 base, and 6 bases stayed unmatched. CDR1 is SGDLS, CDR2 YYNGEE, per germline. The CDR3 sequence is CASSVGLAGGRTQETQYF. For the CDR3, the DNA is TGTGCCAGCAGCGTGGGACTAGCGGGAGGTAGGACCCAAGAGACCCAGTACTTC.

The chain couples TRBV27 to TRBJ1-2; TRBD1 agrees at 8 bases. The CDR3 loop spans 12 amino acids. Trimming cost V 6 bases and J 5 bases; bases outside gene matches: 2. CDR1 is MNHEY, CDR2 SMNVEV, per germline (reference sequence). CDR3 protein: CASRGQGYGYTF. Written as DNA, the CDR3 is TGTGCCAGCAGAGGACAGGGTTATGGCTACACCTTC.

The rearrangement uses TRBV5-4 and TRBJ1-1; the D is unclear. Germline CDR1 reads SGHNT; CDR2 reads YYREEE (reference sequence). The V end lost 4 bases, the J end lost 1 base, and 17 bases lay between the germline ends. The CDR3 length is 16 residues. CDR3 bases: TGTGCCAGCAGCCCTGACATGCGCGTCGGGAACACTGAAGCTTTCTTT. Protein sequence: CASSPDMRVGNTEAFF. Drawing the rest from reference TRBV5-4 and TRBJ1-1, the complete variable domain is ETGVTQSPTHLIKTRGQQVTLRCSSQSGHNTVSWYQQALGQGPQFIFQYYREEENGRGNFPPRFSGLQFPNYSSELNVNALELDDSALYLCASSPDMRVGNTEAFFGQGTRLTVV.

This chain uses TRBV27 with TRBJ2-5; D is possibly TRBD1 (5 bases). CDR1 MNHEY and CDR2 SMNVEV come from the germline V gene (reference sequence). V was trimmed by 4 bases and J by 6 bases, leaving 12 bases between them. The CDR3 loop spans 13 amino acids. CDR3 nucleotide sequence: TGTGCCAGCAGTTATGGGCAGGGAAAGACCCAGTACTTC. Protein: CASSYGQGKTQYF.

The chain is built from TRBV28 and TRBJ1-2; D gene unclear. From germline, CDR1 is MDHEN and CDR2 SYDVKM. CDR3 size: 16 residues. V lost 10 bases, J lost 4 bases, and 25 bases lay in between. CDR3 in DNA: TGTGCCATAGAGATGGTCCAGCCCGATTACAGCTATGGCTACACCTTC. As protein: CAIEMVQPDYSYGYTF.